Listed below are T cell receptor beta chains from one sample, sequenced in a study of graft-versus-host responses after intestinal transplantation. The data were produced by immunoSEQ multiplex PCR, yet TCRdb's version contains in-frame clones alone and is incomplete. The sample has tens of thousands of clones; just under 95% are singletons. These receptors are not linked to any known antigen. The source material was unstimulated CD8+ T cells sorted from spleen or lymph node cells, sampled before transplant. These receptors originate from a human donor who was the organ donor for an intestinal transplant. Both conserved end residues are part of each CDR3. Clone size is given for some rows only: seen once, a few or many times, or a class if the clone is expanded.

cdr3_aa,clone_size,v_call
CASSYPGTATYEQYF,NA,TRBV6-6
CASSEGGGAGNEQFF,NA,TRBV6-4
CASEPGQGTDTQYF,NA,TRBV19
CASSLAGTSGSYEQYF,NA,TRBV13
CASSPLQPRTGGSIPYEQYF,NA,TRBV18
CASSQVPGRAGEGNEQFF,NA,TRBV4-2
CASSQNGRLDEQFF,NA,TRBV4-2
CASSSNDPRVGRAFF,NA,TRBV7-2
CASSLPRGGRFYEQYF,NA,TRBV7-8
CASSSGTGPTGELFF,NA,TRBV7-8
CAWSWEISVNYEQYF,NA,TRBV30
CASSQDLSYEQYF,NA,TRBV4-3
CASSSTGSWTEAFF,NA,TRBV27
CASSLPPPAGTGNTIYF,NA,TRBV28
CASSQELGLAGGNEQFF,NA,TRBV4-1
CASSPPAGLSGANVLTF,NA,TRBV7-9
CASSFSGTGNRYF,NA,TRBV9
CASSLRAGDHEQYF,once,TRBV5-8
CASAQGQGYEQYF,NA,TRBV27
CAISAQAGGPPHEQFF,NA,TRBV10-3
CASSMGQTPTTSEQYF,NA,TRBV19
CASSLWTKGGGYTF,NA,TRBV19
CASSHSGEQFF,NA,TRBV28
CASSQDHGGAPHF,NA,TRBV4-2
CASSLSGFFDSTGYTF,NA,TRBV28
CASSLGQGGQPQHF,NA,TRBV27
CASSFELAGGPHEQFF,NA,TRBV7-6
CASLLLYGTEAFF,NA,TRBV7-2
CASSGLAGGYEQYF,NA,TRBV9
CASSSWGGAANTEAFF,NA,TRBV7-9
CASSSMTSGREDEQFF,NA,TRBV13
CASSQGGAYEQYF,NA,TRBV28
CASSIFHRNNEQFF,NA,TRBV19
CASGLAGGHNEQFF,NA,TRBV7-9
CASSVETGIDTQYF,NA,TRBV9
CASSQDWGSVGEQYF,NA,TRBV4-2
CASRVRGDTQYF,NA,TRBV27
CASSAQVPTAPLHF,NA,TRBV5-8
CASSDRSSYNEQFF,NA,TRBV6-5
CAISGPDNSPLHF,few,TRBV10-3
CSADLFSGRAGYNEQFF,NA,TRBV29-1
CASSPTLRTGGVTDTQYF,NA,TRBV7-9
CASSHFTGATNEKLFF,NA,TRBV2
CASSLIRAGGEYGQFF,NA,TRBV5-6
CASERRGYNEQFF,NA,TRBV27
CAISKTRDNEQYF,NA,TRBV10-3
CASSLNYPLNGYTF,NA,TRBV27
CASSFSDRAGNTIYF,NA,TRBV6-4
CASTPTGNEAFF,NA,TRBV6-1
CASTPGGTGELFF,NA,TRBV7-6
CASSSLPPVGGPTDTQYF,NA,TRBV27
CASSSGLAGISHNEQFF,NA,TRBV5-1
CASSQGEQYF,once,TRBV2
CASSLDRERETQYF,NA,TRBV11-2